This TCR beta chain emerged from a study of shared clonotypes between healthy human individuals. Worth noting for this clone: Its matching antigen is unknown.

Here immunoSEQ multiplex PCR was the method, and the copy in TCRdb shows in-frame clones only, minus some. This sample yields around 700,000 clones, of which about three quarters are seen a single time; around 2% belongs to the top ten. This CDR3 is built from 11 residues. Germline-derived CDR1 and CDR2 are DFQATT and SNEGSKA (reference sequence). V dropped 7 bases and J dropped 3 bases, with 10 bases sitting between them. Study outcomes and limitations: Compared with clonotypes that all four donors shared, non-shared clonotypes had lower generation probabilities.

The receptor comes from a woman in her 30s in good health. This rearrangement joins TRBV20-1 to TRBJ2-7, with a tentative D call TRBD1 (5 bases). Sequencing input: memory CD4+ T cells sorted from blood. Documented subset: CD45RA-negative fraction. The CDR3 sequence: CSVARDYEQYF. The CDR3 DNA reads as TGCAGTGTTGCCAGGGACTACGAGCAGTACTTC.